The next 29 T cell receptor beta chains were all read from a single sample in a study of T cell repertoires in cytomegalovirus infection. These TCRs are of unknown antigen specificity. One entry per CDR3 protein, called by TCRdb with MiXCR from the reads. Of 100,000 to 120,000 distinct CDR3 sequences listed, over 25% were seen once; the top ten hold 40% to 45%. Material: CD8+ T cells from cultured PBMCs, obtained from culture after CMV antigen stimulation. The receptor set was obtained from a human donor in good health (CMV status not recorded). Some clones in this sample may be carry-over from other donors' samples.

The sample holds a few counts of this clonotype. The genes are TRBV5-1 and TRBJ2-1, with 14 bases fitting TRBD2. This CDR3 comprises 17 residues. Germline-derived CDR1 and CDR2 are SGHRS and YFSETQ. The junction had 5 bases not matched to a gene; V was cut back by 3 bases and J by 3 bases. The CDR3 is CASSSGTSGGFYNEQFF. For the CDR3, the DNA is TGCGCCAGCAGCTCTGGGACTAGCGGGGGTTTCTACAATGAGCAGTTCTTC.

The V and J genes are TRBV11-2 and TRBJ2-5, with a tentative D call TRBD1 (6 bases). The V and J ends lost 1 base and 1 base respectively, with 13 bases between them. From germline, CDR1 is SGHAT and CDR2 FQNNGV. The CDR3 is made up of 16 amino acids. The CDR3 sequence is CASSLVGAPIQETQYF. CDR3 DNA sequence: TGTGCCAGCAGCTTAGTGGGGGCGCCCATCCAAGAGACCCAGTACTTC.

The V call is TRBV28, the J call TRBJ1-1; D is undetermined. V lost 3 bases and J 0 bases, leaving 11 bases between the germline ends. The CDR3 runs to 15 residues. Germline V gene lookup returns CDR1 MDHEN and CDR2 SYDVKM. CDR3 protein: CASSLLGGLNTEAFF. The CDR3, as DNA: TGTGCCAGCAGTTTGCTGGGCGGCTTGAACACTGAAGCTTTCTTT.

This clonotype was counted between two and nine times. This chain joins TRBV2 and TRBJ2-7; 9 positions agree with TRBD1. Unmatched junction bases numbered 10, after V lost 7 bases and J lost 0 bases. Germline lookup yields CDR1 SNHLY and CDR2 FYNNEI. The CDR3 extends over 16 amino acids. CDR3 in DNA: TGTGCCAGCACCTCACCTAGGACAGGGGACTCCTACGAGCAGTACTTC. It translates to CASTSPRTGDSYEQYF.

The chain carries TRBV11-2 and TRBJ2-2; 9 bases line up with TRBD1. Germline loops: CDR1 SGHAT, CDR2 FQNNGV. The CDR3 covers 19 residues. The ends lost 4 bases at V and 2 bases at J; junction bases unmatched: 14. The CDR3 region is CASSSPRTGAFENTGELFF. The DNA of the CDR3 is TGTGCCAGCAGCTCGCCTAGGACAGGGGCCTTCGAAAACACCGGGGAGCTGTTTTTT.

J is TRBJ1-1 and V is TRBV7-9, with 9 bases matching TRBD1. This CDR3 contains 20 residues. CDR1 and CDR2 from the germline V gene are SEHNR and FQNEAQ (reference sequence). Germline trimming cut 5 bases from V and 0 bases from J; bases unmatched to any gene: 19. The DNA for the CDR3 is TGTGCCAGCAGCCCCCCCGGGACAGGGAGAATTATTAGGATGAACACTGAAGCTTTCTTT. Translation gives CASSPPGTGRIIRMNTEAFF. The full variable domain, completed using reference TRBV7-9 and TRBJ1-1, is DTGVSQNPRHKITKRGQNVTFRCDPISEHNRLYWYRQTLGQGPEFLTYFQNEAQLEKSRLLSDRFSAERPKGSFSTLEIQRTEQGDSAMYLCASSPPGTGRIIRMNTEAFFGQGTRLTVV.

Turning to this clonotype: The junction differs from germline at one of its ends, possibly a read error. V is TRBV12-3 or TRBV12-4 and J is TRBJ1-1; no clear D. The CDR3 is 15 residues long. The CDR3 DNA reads TGTGGCAGCAGTCCTTTCGAATGGGGGAACACTGAAGCTTTCTTT. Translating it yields CGSSPFEWGNTEAFF.

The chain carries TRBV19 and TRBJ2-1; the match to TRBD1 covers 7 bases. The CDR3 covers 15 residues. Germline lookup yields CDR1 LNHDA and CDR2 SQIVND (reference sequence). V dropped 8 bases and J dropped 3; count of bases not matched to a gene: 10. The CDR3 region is CASEPGQSLYNEQFF. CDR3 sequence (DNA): TGTGCCAGTGAGCCGGGACAGAGTCTCTACAATGAGCAGTTCTTC.

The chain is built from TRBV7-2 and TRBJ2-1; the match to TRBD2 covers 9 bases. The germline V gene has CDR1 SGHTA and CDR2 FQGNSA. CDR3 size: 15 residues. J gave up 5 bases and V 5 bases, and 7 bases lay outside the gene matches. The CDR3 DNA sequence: TGTGCCAGCAGCGCGGGACTAGCTGTCAACAATGAGCAGTTCTTC. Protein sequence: CASSAGLAVNNEQFF.

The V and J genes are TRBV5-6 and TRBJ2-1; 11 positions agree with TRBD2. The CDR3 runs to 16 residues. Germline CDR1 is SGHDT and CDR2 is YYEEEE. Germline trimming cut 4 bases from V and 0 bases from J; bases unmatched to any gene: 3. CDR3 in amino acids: CASSPTSGDSYNEQFF. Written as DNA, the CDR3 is TGTGCCAGCAGCCCGACTAGCGGGGACTCCTACAATGAGCAGTTCTTC.

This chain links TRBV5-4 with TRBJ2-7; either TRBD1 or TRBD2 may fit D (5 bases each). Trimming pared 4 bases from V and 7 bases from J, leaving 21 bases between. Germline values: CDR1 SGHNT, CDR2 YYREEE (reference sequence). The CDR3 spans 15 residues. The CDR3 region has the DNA TGTGCCAGCAGCCCCTTTGGGGACGGCGTCTTTGAGCAGTACTTC. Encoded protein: CASSPFGDGVFEQYF. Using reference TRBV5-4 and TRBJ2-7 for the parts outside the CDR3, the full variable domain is ETGVTQSPTHLIKTRGQQVTLRCSSQSGHNTVSWYQQALGQGPQFIFQYYREEENGRGNFPPRFSGLQFPNYSSELNVNALELDDSALYLCASSPFGDGVFEQYFGPGTRLTVT.

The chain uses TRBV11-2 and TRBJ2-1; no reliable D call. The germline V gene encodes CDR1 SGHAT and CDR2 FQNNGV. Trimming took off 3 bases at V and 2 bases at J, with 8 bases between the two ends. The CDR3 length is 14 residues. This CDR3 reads CASSFEGTYNEQFF. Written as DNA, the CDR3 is TGTGCCAGCAGCTTCGAAGGTACCTACAATGAGCAGTTCTTC.

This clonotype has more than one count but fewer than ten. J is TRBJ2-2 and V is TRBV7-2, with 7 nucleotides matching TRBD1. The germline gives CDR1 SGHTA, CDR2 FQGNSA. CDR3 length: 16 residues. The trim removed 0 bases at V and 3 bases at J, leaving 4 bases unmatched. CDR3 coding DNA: TGTGCCAGCAGCTTAGCTTGGGACAGTGACACCGGGGAGCTGTTTTTT. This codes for CASSLAWDSDTGELFF.

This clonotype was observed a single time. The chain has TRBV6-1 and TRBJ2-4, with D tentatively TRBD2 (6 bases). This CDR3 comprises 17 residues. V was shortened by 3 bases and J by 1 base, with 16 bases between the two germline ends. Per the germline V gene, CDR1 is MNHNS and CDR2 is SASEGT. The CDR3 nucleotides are TGTGCCAGCAGTGATCGGACGGATGGAGGGGCCAAAAACATTCAGTACTTC. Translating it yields CASSDRTDGGAKNIQYF.

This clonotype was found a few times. CDR3 nucleotide sequence: TGTGCTAGTGGTTTGGTGGAGGGGGCGGAGGAGACCCAGTACTTC. Its translation: CASGLVEGAEETQYF. This chain uses TRBV12-5 with TRBJ2-5; tentative D call: TRBD1 (7 bases). V lost 0 bases and J 5 bases, leaving 13 bases between the germline ends. Germline V lookup: CDR1 LGHNT, CDR2 FRNRAP. CDR3 length equals 15 residues.

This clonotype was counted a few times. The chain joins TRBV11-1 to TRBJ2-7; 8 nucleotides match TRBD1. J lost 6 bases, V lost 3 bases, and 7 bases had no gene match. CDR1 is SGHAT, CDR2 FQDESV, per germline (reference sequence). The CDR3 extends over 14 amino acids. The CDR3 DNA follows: TGTGCCAGCAGCTTTGCCGGGACAGGAGTCGAGCAGTACTTC. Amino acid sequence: CASSFAGTGVEQYF.

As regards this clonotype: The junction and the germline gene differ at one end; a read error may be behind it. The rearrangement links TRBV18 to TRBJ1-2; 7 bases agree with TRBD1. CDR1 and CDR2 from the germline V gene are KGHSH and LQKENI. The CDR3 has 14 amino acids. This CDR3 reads CASSPPGQWDGYTF. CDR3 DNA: TGTGCCAGCTCCCCACCGGGACAGTGGGATGGCTACACCTTC.

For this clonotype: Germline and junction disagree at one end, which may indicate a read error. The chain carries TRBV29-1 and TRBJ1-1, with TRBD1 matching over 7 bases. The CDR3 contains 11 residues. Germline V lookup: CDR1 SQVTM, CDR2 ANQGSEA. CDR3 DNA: TGCAGCGTTGATAGACAGGGCGAAGCTTTTTTT. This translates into CSVDRQGEAFF.

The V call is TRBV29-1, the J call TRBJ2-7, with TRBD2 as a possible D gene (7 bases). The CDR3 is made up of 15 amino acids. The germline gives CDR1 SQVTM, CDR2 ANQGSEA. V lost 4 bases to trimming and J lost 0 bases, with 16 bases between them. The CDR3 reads CSVGGGGANSYEQYF. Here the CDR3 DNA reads TGCAGCGTTGGAGGGGGGGGGGCCAACTCCTACGAGCAGTACTTC.

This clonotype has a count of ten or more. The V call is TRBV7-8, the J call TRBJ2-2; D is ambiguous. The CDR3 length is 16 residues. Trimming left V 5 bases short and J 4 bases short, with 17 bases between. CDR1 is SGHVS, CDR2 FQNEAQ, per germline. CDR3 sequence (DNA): TGTGCCAGCAGCCACTTGGCCAGGCCGTTCACCGGGGAGCTGTTTTTT. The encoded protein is CASSHLARPFTGELFF.

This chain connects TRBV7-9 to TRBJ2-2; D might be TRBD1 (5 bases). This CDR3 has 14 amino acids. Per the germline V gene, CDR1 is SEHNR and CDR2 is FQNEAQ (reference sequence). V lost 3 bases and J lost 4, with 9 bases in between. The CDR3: CASSLPTATGELFF. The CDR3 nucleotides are TGTGCCAGCAGCTTGCCGACAGCCACCGGGGAGCTGTTTTTT.

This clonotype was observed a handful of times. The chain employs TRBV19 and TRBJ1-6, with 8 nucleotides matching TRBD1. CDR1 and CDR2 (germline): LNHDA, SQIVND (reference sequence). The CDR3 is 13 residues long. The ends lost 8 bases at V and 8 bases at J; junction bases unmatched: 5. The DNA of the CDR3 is TGTGCCAGTGCGGACAGGGATGATTCACCCCTCCACTTT. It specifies CASADRDDSPLHF. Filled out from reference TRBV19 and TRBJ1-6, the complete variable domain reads DGGITQSPKYLFRKEGQNVTLSCEQNLNHDAMYWYRQDPGQGLRLIYYSQIVNDFQKGDIAEGYSVSREKKESFPLTVTSAQKNPTAFYLCASADRDDSPLHFGNGTRLTVT.

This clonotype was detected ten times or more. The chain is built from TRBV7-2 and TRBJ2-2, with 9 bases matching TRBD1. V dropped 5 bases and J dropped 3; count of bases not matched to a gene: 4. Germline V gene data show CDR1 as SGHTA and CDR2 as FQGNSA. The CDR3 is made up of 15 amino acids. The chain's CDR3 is CASSIGQGHTGELFF. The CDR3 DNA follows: TGTGCCAGCAGCATAGGACAGGGGCACACCGGGGAGCTGTTTTTT.

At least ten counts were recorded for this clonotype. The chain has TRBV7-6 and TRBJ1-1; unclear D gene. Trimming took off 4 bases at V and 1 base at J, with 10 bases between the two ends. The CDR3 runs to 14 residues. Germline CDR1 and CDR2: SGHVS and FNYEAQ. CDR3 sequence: CASSWTDGNTEAFF. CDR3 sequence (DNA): TGTGCCAGCAGCTGGACGGACGGGAACACTGAAGCTTTCTTT.

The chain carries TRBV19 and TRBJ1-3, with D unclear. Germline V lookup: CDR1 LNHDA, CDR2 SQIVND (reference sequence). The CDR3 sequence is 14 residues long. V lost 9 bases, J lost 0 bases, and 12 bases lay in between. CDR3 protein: CASIEEVSGNTIYF. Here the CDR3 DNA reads TGTGCCAGCATCGAAGAGGTCTCTGGAAACACCATATATTTT. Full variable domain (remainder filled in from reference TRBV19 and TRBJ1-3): DGGITQSPKYLFRKEGQNVTLSCEQNLNHDAMYWYRQDPGQGLRLIYYSQIVNDFQKGDIAEGYSVSREKKESFPLTVTSAQKNPTAFYLCASIEEVSGNTIYFGEGSWLTVV.

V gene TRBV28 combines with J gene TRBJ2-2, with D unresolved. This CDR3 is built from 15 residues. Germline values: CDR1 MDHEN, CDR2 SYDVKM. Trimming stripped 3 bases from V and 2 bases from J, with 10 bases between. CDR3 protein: CASSLALANTGELFF. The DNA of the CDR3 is TGTGCCAGCAGTTTGGCTTTAGCCAACACCGGGGAGCTGTTTTTT.

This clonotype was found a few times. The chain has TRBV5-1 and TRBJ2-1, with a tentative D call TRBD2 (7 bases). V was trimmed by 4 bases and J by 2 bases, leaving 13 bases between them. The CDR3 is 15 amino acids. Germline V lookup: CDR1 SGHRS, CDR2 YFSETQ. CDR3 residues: CASSPGGGAYNEQFF. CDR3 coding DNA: TGCGCCAGCAGCCCGGGGGGCGGCGCCTACAATGAGCAGTTCTTC.

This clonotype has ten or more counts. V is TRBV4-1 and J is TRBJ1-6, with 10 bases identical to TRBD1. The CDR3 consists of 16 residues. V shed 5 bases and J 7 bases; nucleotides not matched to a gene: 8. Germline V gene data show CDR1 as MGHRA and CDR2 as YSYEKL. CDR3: CASSTRQGADNSPLHF. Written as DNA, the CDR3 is TGCGCCAGCAGCACCCGACAGGGGGCGGACAATTCACCCCTCCACTTT.

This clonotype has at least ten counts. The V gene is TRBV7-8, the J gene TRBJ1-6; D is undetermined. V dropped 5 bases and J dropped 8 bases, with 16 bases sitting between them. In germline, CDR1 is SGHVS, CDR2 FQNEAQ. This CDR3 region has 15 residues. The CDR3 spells CASSPRTGTHSPLHF. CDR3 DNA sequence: TGTGCCAGCAGCCCTCGGACTGGAACCCATTCACCCCTCCACTTT.